The entry that follows covers one T cell receptor (beta chain) sequence. The data derive from a study of blood T cell repertoires in COVID-19. Turning to the study itself: COVID-19 samples collected from the United States, Italy and Spain covered acute and convalescent phases. PBMCs, B-cell-depleted T cells, or T cells provided the cDNA or gDNA that made up the material.

Trimming cost V 4 bases and J 7 bases, with 14 bases left between them. The CDR3 length is 15 residues. The V gene's germline CDR1 is SGHTA and CDR2 FQGTGA. As handled by the study authors: It was from reference gene primer amplification that nucleated cell counts were estimated. The repertoire was sequenced with immunoSEQ multiplex PCR; TCRdb's copy has only in-frame clones and lacks some. The V and J calls and clone size were taken over from that table, and D and trimming were inferred from the DNA. Of 120,000 to 150,000 clones listed, about 87% are singletons. The sequence derives from a human donor in a cohort sampled during active COVID-19. V usage is TRBV7-3 and J usage is TRBJ1-6, with D unclear. The sample taken for sequencing was peripheral blood. Here the CDR3 reads CASSSSGDLNSPLHF. CDR3 DNA sequence: TGTGCCAGCAGCTCCTCGGGAGATTTGAATTCACCCCTCCACTTT. Full variable domain (remainder filled in from reference TRBV7-3 and TRBJ1-6): GAGVSQTPSNKVTEKGKYVELRCDPISGHTALYWYRQSLGQGPEFLIYFQGTGAADDSGLPNDRFFAVRPEGSVSTLKIQRTERGDSAVYLCASSSSGDLNSPLHFGNGTRLTVT.